The 24 T cell receptor beta chains below all came from one sample that was sequenced in a study of blood T cell repertoires in COVID-19. Sequenced by immunoSEQ multiplex PCR; TCRdb stores in-frame clones only, minus some. The data contain approximately 24,000 clones, around 88% of them seen just once; the ten biggest clones take up 15% to 20%. Sequencing used peripheral blood. These receptors originate from a man in his 70s with acute or convalescent COVID-19.

This chain uses TRBV4-2 with TRBJ2-1; TRBD2 matches at 9 bases. Germline loops: CDR1 LGHNA, CDR2 YNFKEQ. CDR3 length: 17 residues. V shed 5 bases, J shed 8 bases, and the junction held 16 bases outside the gene matches. The CDR3 here is CASSSPRGAGGPHEQFF. The DNA of the CDR3 is TGTGCCAGCAGCTCGCCCAGAGGGGCGGGAGGGCCCCATGAGCAGTTCTTC.

The CDR3 region is CASSQGYGGASTDTQYF. CDR3 coding DNA: TGTGCCAGCAGCCAAGGATATGGCGGGGCTAGCACAGATACGCAGTATTTT. The chain couples TRBV4-2 to TRBJ2-3; a weak D match, TRBD2 (6 bases). The CDR3 spans 17 residues. The germline CDR1 and CDR2 sequences are LGHNA and YNFKEQ. V was pared by 1 base and J by 0 bases, with 14 bases between.

The gene calls are TRBV18 and TRBJ2-1, with TRBD2 as a possible D gene (6 bases). The CDR3 sequence is 14 residues long. Trimming removed 6 bases at V and 7 bases at J, with 16 bases between. Germline lookup yields CDR1 KGHSH and CDR2 LQKENI. DNA of the CDR3: TGTGCCAGCTCGTCCTGGGGGGTCTTAAATGAGCAGTTCTTC. It encodes CASSSWGVLNEQFF.

This chain uses TRBV5-6 with TRBJ1-1; TRBD1 matches at 7 bases. Germline loops: CDR1 SGHDT, CDR2 YYEEEE. The CDR3 spans 14 residues. V lost 4 bases, J lost 1 base, and 4 bases stayed unmatched. The CDR3 region has the DNA TGTGCCAGCAGCCTGGGGACAGCGAACACTGAAGCTTTCTTT. Amino acid sequence: CASSLGTANTEAFF.

This chain links TRBV7-3 with TRBJ2-1; 8 bases are a match to TRBD2. The germline V gene has CDR1 SGHTA and CDR2 FQGTGA. V lost 3 bases, J lost 2 bases, and 9 bases stayed unmatched. The CDR3 totals 17 residues. In DNA form, the CDR3 reads TGTGCCAGCAGCTTGAATAGCGGGACTAGGACCTACAATGAGCAGTTCTTC. Protein: CASSLNSGTRTYNEQFF.

The chain carries TRBV7-3 and TRBJ2-3; 7 bases fit TRBD1. The CDR3 is 12 residues long. The V gene end was trimmed by 4 bases and the J gene end by 5 bases; junction bases not matched to a gene: 0. Germline V gene data show CDR1 as SGHTA and CDR2 as FQGTGA. CDR3: CASSSGGDTQYF. CDR3 nucleotides: TGTGCCAGCAGCTCAGGGGGAGATACGCAGTATTTT. The variable domain in full, completed from reference TRBV7-3 and TRBJ2-3, reads GAGVSQTPSNKVTEKGKYVELRCDPISGHTALYWYRQSLGQGPEFLIYFQGTGAADDSGLPNDRFFAVRPEGSVSTLKIQRTERGDSAVYLCASSSGGDTQYFGPGTRLTVL.

Comments on this clone: The same CDR3 also results from other DNA sequences found in this sample. The rearrangement uses TRBV7-9 and TRBJ1-3; D is unclear. Germline CDR1 and CDR2: SEHNR and FQNEAQ (reference sequence). There are 14 residues in the CDR3. The germline V and J ends were trimmed by 2 bases and 0 bases, with 5 bases remaining between them. Here the CDR3 DNA reads TGTGCCAGCAGCTTAACTAGCTCTGGAAACACCATATATTTT. Translating it yields CASSLTSSGNTIYF.

CDR3 sequence: CASSNRDSGELFF. In DNA form, the CDR3 reads TGTGCCAGTAGTAACAGGGATTCCGGGGAGCTGTTTTTT. The chain has TRBV19 and TRBJ2-2; tentatively, D is TRBD1 (6 bases). The germline V gene encodes CDR1 LNHDA and CDR2 SQIVND (reference sequence). V was cut by 4 bases and J by 6 bases, with 9 bases left in between. CDR3 size: 13 residues.

The CDR3 region is CASSLDRNTEAFF. DNA for the CDR3: TGTGCCAGCAGCTTAGACAGGAACACTGAAGCTTTCTTT. This rearrangement joins TRBV5-4 to TRBJ1-1; perhaps TRBD1 as D (5 bases). CDR1 is SGHNT and CDR2 is YYREEE in the germline V gene (reference sequence). The CDR3 contains 13 residues. V was trimmed by 2 bases and J by 1 base, leaving 6 bases between them.

The chain uses TRBV19 and TRBJ1-2; no definite D call. Germline V gives CDR1 LNHDA, CDR2 SQIVND (reference sequence). Trimming took off 3 bases at V and 1 base at J, with 6 bases between the two ends. The CDR3 totals 13 residues. CDR3 DNA: TGTGCCAGTAGTATCAGGATTAACTATGGCTACACCTTC. As protein: CASSIRINYGYTF.

The chain is built from TRBV5-6 and TRBJ1-4, with D possibly TRBD1 on 5 matching bases. Deletions cut 0 bases from V and 8 bases from J, with 20 bases between. The CDR3 spans 17 residues. Germline lookup yields CDR1 SGHDT and CDR2 YYEEEE. CDR3 bases: TGTGCCAGCAGCTTGGACGCTACCGGGACTGCCTTCGAAAAACTGTTTTTT. This translates into CASSLDATGTAFEKLFF.

This chain links TRBV5-6 with TRBJ2-2; a possible D gene is TRBD1 (6 bases). The germline CDR1 and CDR2 sequences are SGHDT and YYEEEE. Trimming removed 3 bases from V and 0 bases from J, with 15 bases in between. This CDR3 contains 17 residues. CDR3 residues: CASSSFGTTANTGELFF. The CDR3 coding sequence is TGTGCCAGCAGCTCGTTCGGGACAACTGCGAACACCGGGGAGCTGTTTTTT.

The chain recombines TRBV27 with TRBJ2-7; 7 nucleotides match TRBD2. The ends lost 5 bases at V and 2 bases at J; junction bases unmatched: 3. CDR1 and CDR2 (germline): MNHEY, SMNVEV (reference sequence). CDR3 length equals 13 residues. The CDR3 nucleotides are TGTGCCAGCAGTCCTAGCGGACCCTACGAGCAGTACTTC. This translates into CASSPSGPYEQYF.

The chain couples TRBV7-9 to TRBJ2-3; 10 bases agree with TRBD2. Looked up from germline, CDR1 is SEHNR and CDR2 is FQNEAQ (reference sequence). J gave up 7 bases and V 5 bases, and 9 bases lay outside the gene matches. The CDR3 sequence is 15 residues long. The CDR3 coding sequence is TGTGCCAGCAGCCAGCTAGCGGGAGTGGGAAATACGCAGTATTTT. This encodes CASSQLAGVGNTQYF.

The chain has TRBV2 and TRBJ2-3, with 8 bases matching TRBD2. CDR3 length equals 17 residues. Trimming at V came to 6 bases and at J to 4 bases, leaving 15 bases not matched to a gene. Germline V gene lookup returns CDR1 SNHLY and CDR2 FYNNEI. CDR3 nucleotide sequence: TGTGCCAGCAGACCCCTAAGAAGCGGGAGAGTTTCAGATACGCAGTATTTT. Translation gives CASRPLRSGRVSDTQYF.

The rearrangement links TRBV27 to TRBJ1-3, with D possibly being TRBD1 (5 bases). V dropped 6 bases and J dropped 4 bases, with 22 bases sitting between them. Germline assignment: CDR1 MNHEY and CDR2 SMNVEV (reference sequence). CDR3 length: 17 amino acids. The CDR3 spells CASRSIGDYSSGNTIYF. CDR3 nucleotides: TGTGCCAGCAGGAGTATTGGGGACTATTCCTCGGGAAACACCATATATTTT.

The chain uses TRBV29-1 and TRBJ2-5; D is unresolved. V shed 2 bases and J shed 0 bases, with 7 bases lying between them. This CDR3 is built from 13 residues. Per the germline V gene, CDR1 is SQVTM and CDR2 is ANQGSEA. The CDR3 loop reads CSVEQIYQETQYF. DNA of the CDR3: TGCAGCGTTGAACAGATCTACCAAGAGACCCAGTACTTC.

CDR3 sequence (DNA): TGTGCCAGCAGCCCCTCTAAAAGGGGCTCCTACGAGCAGTACTTC. Its protein product is CASSPSKRGSYEQYF. The rearrangement uses TRBV3-1 (or the pseudogene TRBV3-2) and TRBJ2-7, with a tentative D call TRBD1 (5 bases). Trimming removed 4 bases from V and 0 bases from J, with 13 bases in between. This CDR3 is 15 amino acids long. CDR1 and CDR2 (germline): LGHDT, YNNKEL (reference sequence).

This sequence joins TRBV28 and TRBJ2-5; 7 bases match TRBD1. Germline V gives CDR1 MDHEN, CDR2 SYDVKM. V shed 6 bases and J 5 bases; nucleotides not matched to a gene: 6. CDR3 length: 13 residues. In DNA, the CDR3 is TGTGCCAGCAGCCACGACAGGGAGGAGACCCAGTACTTC. It specifies CASSHDREETQYF.

To note about this clone: An end of the junction does not agree with germline; a read error may underlie this. This chain connects TRBV7-2 to TRBJ2-4; D may be TRBD1 (6 bases). From germline, CDR1 is SGHTA and CDR2 FQGNSA. This CDR3 has 13 residues. The DNA of the CDR3 is TGTGCCAGCAGCTTAGATTCACAGGGAAGTTTGGACTTC. The encoded protein is CASSLDSQGSLDF.

On this clone: One end of the junction fails to match germline, which may point to a read error. This sample also contains other DNA sequences that code for the same CDR3. The V call is TRBV9, the J call TRBJ2-5; TRBD2 matches at 9 bases. This CDR3 contains 15 residues. CDR1 is SGDLS, CDR2 YYNGEE, per germline. The CDR3 protein is CPTRGGGGPQETQYF. In DNA, the CDR3 is TGCCCCACCCGCGGCGGGGGGGGCCCCCAAGAGACCCAGTACTTC.

The rearrangement uses TRBV7-2 and TRBJ2-7; no definite D call. This CDR3 comprises 12 residues. CDR1 and CDR2 from the germline V gene are SGHTA and FQGNSA. The ends were cut back, 3 bases at V and 2 bases at J, with 5 bases in the middle. The CDR3 DNA sequence: TGTGCCAGCAGCTTCGGTCCCTACGAGCAGTACTTC. Translating it yields CASSFGPYEQYF.

This chain connects TRBV11-3 to TRBJ2-1; 14 nucleotides match TRBD2. The J segment lost 7 bases and the V segment lost 4 bases, leaving 6 bases of the junction unmatched. From germline, CDR1 is SGHNT and CDR2 YENEEA. The CDR3 runs 16 residues. The CDR3 DNA sequence: TGTGCCAGCAGCTCGGGGACTAGCGGGAGCTATAATGAGCAGTTCTTC. Encoded protein: CASSSGTSGSYNEQFF.

V gene TRBV7-6 combines with J gene TRBJ1-4; D gene unclear. V lost 1 base, J lost 10 bases, and 10 bases lay in between. The CDR3 consists of 13 residues. Germline CDR1 reads SGHVS; CDR2 reads FNYEAQ. The CDR3 loop reads CASSLDRVAKLFF. As DNA, the CDR3 is TGTGCCAGCAGCTTAGATCGGGTTGCAAAACTGTTTTTT.